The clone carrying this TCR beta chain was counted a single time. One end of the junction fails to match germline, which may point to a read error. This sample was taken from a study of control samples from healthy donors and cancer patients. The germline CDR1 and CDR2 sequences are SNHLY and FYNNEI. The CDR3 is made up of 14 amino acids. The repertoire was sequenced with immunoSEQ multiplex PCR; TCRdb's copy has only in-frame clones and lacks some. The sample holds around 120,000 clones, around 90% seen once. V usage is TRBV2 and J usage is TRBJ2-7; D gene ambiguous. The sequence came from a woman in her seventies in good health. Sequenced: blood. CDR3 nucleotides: TGTGCCAGCATCCTAACGTTCTCCTCCTACGAGCAGCACTTC. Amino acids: CASILTFSSYEQHF. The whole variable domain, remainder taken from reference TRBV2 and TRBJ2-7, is EPEVTQTPSHQVTQMGQEVILRCVPISNHLYFYWYRQILGQKVEFLVSFYNNEISEKSEIFDDQFSVERPDGSNFTLKIRSTKLEDSAMYFCASILTFSSYEQHFGPGTRLTVT.